The sequence of this T cell receptor beta chain was determined in a study of blood T cell repertoires in COVID-19. The overall study: Samples of COVID-19 (acute and convalescent) were obtained from the United States, Italy and Spain. Nucleic acid was either cDNA or gDNA, and it came from T cells, B-cell-depleted T cells, or PBMCs.

The germline CDR1 and CDR2 sequences are LNHDA and SQIVND (reference sequence). After removal of 7 bases from V and 5 bases from J, the junction contained 7 bases not matched to a gene. This CDR3 comprises 13 residues. Original analysis: Amplifying reference gene primers gave estimates of nucleated cell counts. Here immunoSEQ multiplex PCR was the method, and the copy in TCRdb shows in-frame clones only, minus some. The V and J calls and clone size come from that table; D and trimming were worked out from the DNA. The sample includes about 670,000 clones, about 87% of them seen just once. The receptor was derived from a young woman with acute or convalescent COVID-19. The sequencing sample was made of peripheral blood. This chain joins TRBV19 and TRBJ1-1; 7 nucleotides line up with TRBD1. CDR3 sequence (DNA): TGTGCCAGTATTCACAGGGGAGCAACTGAAGCTTTCTTT. Translation gives CASIHRGATEAFF.